These 2 T cell receptor beta chains share one sample of origin, sequenced in a study of cytomegalovirus exposure and HLA in healthy donors. Profiled with immunoSEQ multiplex PCR; TCRdb holds only in-frame clones, not every one. Here the sample spans 280,000 or so clones, approximately 90% being singletons. The sample consisted of PBMCs. These receptors were collected from a woman between 18 and 29 years old in good health and CMV-seronegative.

The V call is TRBV28, the J call TRBJ2-7; TRBD1 matches at 7 bases. V lost 5 bases, J lost 3 bases, and 10 bases stayed unmatched. Germline V gene sequence: CDR1 MDHEN, CDR2 SYDVKM. There are 15 residues in the CDR3. The CDR3 spells CASSPGTEHHYEQYF. CDR3 nucleotide sequence: TGTGCCAGCAGTCCTGGGACAGAGCATCACTACGAGCAGTACTTC.

This clone was counted once. The gene calls are TRBV7-2 and TRBJ2-3, with TRBD2 matching over 7 bases. Germline CDR1 and CDR2: SGHTA and FQGNSA. The junction had 13 bases not matched to a gene; V was cut back by 0 bases and J by 10 bases. The CDR3 runs to 16 residues. The CDR3 nucleotides read TGTGCCAGCAGCTTAGCGGGAGGGCACACAGCGGAGGCGCAGTATTTT. Translating it yields CASSLAGGHTAEAQYF.